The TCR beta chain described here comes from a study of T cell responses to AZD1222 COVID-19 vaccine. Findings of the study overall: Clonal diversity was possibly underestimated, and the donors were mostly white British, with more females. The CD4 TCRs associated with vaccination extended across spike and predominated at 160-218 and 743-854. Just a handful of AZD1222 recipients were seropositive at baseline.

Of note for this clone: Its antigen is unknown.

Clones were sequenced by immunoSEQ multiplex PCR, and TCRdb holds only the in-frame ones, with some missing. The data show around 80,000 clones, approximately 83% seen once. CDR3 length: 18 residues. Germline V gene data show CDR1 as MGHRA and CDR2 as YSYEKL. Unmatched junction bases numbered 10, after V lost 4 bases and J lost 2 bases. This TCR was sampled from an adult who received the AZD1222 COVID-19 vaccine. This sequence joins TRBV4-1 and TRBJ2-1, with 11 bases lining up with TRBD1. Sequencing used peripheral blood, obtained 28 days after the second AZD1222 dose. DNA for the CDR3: TGCGCCAGCAGCCGCCTACCACCGGGACAGGGGGCCTACAATGAGCAGTTCTTC. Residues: CASSRLPPGQGAYNEQFF.